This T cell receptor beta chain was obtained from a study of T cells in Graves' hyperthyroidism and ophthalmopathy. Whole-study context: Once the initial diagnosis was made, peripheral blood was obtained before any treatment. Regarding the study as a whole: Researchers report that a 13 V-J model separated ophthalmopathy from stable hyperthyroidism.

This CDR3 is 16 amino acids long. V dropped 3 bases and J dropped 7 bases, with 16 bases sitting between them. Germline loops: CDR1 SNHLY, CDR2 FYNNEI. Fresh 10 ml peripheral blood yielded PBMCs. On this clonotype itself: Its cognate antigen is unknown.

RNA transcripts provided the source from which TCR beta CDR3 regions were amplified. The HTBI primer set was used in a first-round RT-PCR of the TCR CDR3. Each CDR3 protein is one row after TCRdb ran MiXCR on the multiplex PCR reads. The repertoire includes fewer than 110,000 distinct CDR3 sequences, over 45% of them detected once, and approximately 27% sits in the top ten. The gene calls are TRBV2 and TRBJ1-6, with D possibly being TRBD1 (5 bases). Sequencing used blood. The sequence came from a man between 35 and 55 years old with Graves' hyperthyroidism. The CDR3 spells CASSDWPSGTNSPLHF. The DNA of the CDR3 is TGTGCCAGCAGTGATTGGCCTAGCGGGACCAATTCACCCCTCCACTTT.